Below, 20 T cell receptor beta chains from the same sample are listed, as sequenced in a study of immune evolution from preneoplasia to lung adenocarcinoma. Profiling relied on immunoSEQ multiplex PCR, and the TCRdb table lists in-frame clones only, not all of them. The repertoire holds approximately 4,400 clones, roughly 73% seen once, with 6.5% to 9% in the top ten. The material sequenced was FFPE lung adenocarcinoma in situ tissue. The receptors come from a person aged 55-79 years with lung adenocarcinoma.

This clone was found once. The chain links TRBV4-1 to TRBJ2-5, with D perhaps being TRBD1 or TRBD2 (5 bases each). The CDR3 length is 15 residues. The V end was cut by 1 base, the J end by 1 base, with 10 bases between. The germline CDR1 and CDR2 sequences are MGHRA and YSYEKL. CDR3 in amino acids: CASSQVGGSQETQYF. The CDR3 bases are TGCGCCAGCAGCCAAGTTGGGGGATCCCAAGAGACCCAGTACTTC.

The V and J genes are TRBV6-7 and TRBJ2-5, with D possibly TRBD2 on 5 matching bases. TRBV6-7 is classed as an ORF, of uncertain function. Between the trimmed V and J ends, which lost 4 bases and 1 base, there was a span of 10 bases. The CDR3 length is 14 residues. The CDR3 loop is CASSLRELQETQYF. The CDR3, as DNA: TGTGCCAGCAGTTTACGGGAACTCCAAGAGACCCAGTACTTC.

The chain carries TRBV4-3 and TRBJ1-5, with D perhaps matching TRBD1 (5 bases). Germline lookup yields CDR1 LGHNA and CDR2 YSLEER. The CDR3 is made up of 15 amino acids. The V end was cut by 4 bases, the J end by 0 bases, with 10 bases between. The CDR3 protein is CASSPGVYSNQPQHF. CDR3 DNA sequence: TGCGCCAGCAGCCCGGGGGTATATAGCAATCAGCCCCAGCATTTT.

The DNA of the CDR3 is TGTGCCAGCAGCGCCCGGTCGGGGCTAGAATTCCGTGAGACCCAGTACTTC. Its translation: CASSARSGLEFRETQYF. The chain employs TRBV5-5 and TRBJ2-5, with D perhaps assigned TRBD1 or TRBD2 (5 bases each). The germline V gene has CDR1 SGHKS and CDR2 YYEKEE (reference sequence). Trimming cost V 4 bases and J 5 bases, with 24 bases left between them. This CDR3 spans 17 amino acids.

The rearrangement links TRBV7-9 to TRBJ2-5; D tentatively reads TRBD1 or TRBD2 (7 bases each). CDR1 and CDR2 from the germline V gene are SEHNR and FQNEAQ (reference sequence). The CDR3 runs 14 residues. The ends were cut back, 4 bases at V and 6 bases at J, with 15 bases in the middle. This chain's CDR3 is CASSSGGGLKTQYF. The CDR3 nucleotides read TGTGCCAGCAGCTCAGGGGGGGGCCTAAAGACCCAGTACTTC. The entire variable domain, with the rest obtained from reference TRBV7-9 and TRBJ2-5, is as follows: DTGVSQNPRHKITKRGQNVTFRCDPISEHNRLYWYRQTLGQGPEFLTYFQNEAQLEKSRLLSDRFSAERPKGSFSTLEIQRTEQGDSAMYLCASSSGGGLKTQYFGPGTRLLVL.

This clone was seen a few times. The V call is TRBV6-5, the J call TRBJ2-7; D uncertain. Trimming took 2 bases from V and 1 from J, leaving 9 bases between them. The CDR3 extends over 14 amino acids. CDR1 and CDR2 from the germline V gene are MNHEY and SVGAGI. CDR3 residues: CASSYGKSSYEQYF. As DNA, the CDR3 is TGTGCCAGCAGTTACGGCAAGTCATCCTACGAGCAGTACTTC.

The genes are TRBV2 and TRBJ2-5; unclear D gene. Trimming removed 8 bases from V and 2 bases from J, with 21 bases in between. CDR3 length: 16 amino acids. Germline V gene sequence: CDR1 SNHLY, CDR2 FYNNEI. The CDR3 loop reads CASDSAKPVGQETQYF. The CDR3 region has the DNA TGTGCCAGCGACTCCGCGAAGCCCGTGGGACAAGAGACCCAGTACTTC.

The V and J genes are TRBV4-1 and TRBJ2-7; the match to TRBD2 covers 8 bases. The CDR3 has 14 residues. Germline CDR1 MGHRA, CDR2 YSYEKL. V gave up 1 base and J gave up 4 bases; unmatched junction bases: 3. The CDR3 loop reads CASSQVSGAYEQYF. The CDR3 region has the DNA TGCGCCAGCAGCCAAGTTAGCGGGGCATACGAGCAGTACTTC.

About this clone: Additional DNA sequences in this sample encode the identical CDR3. The rearrangement joins TRBV30 to TRBJ1-2; tentatively, D is TRBD1 (6 bases). The germline V gene encodes CDR1 GTSNPN and CDR2 SVGIG (reference sequence). V lost 0 bases and J 5 bases, leaving 13 bases between the germline ends. The CDR3 has 14 residues. The CDR3 reads CAWSVQGQGYGYTF. As DNA, the CDR3 is TGTGCCTGGAGTGTACAGGGCCAAGGGTATGGCTACACCTTC.

The rearrangement links TRBV6-1 to TRBJ1-5; D is unresolved. Trimming took off 2 bases at V and 2 bases at J, with 7 bases between the two ends. This CDR3 comprises 14 residues. The germline V gene encodes CDR1 MNHNS and CDR2 SASEGT. As DNA, the CDR3 is TGTGCCAGCAGTGAACTGCGGGGCAATCAGCCCCAGCATTTT. It yields the protein CASSELRGNQPQHF.

This chain uses TRBV7-2 with TRBJ1-2, with no clear D. The CDR3 has 14 residues. V was clipped by 1 base and J by 0 bases, with 6 bases between them. Germline V gene lookup returns CDR1 SGHTA and CDR2 FQGNSA. CDR3 loop: CASSLDQANYGYTF. CDR3 DNA sequence: TGTGCCAGCAGCTTAGATCAAGCTAACTATGGCTACACCTTC.

This clone was seen a single time. At one of its ends the junction is not consistent with the germline gene, which may arise from a read error. The V call is TRBV5-1, the J call TRBJ1-3, with D possibly matching TRBD1 (5 bases). This CDR3 contains 14 residues. The germline V gene has CDR1 SGHRS and CDR2 YFSETQ. CDR3 in amino acids: CASSVGTQGNIIYF. CDR3 DNA sequence: TGCGCCAGCAGCGTTGGAACCCAGGGAAACATCATATATTTT.

V usage is TRBV2 and J usage is TRBJ1-4; D not certain. Germline lookup yields CDR1 SNHLY and CDR2 FYNNEI. The CDR3 contains 14 residues. V was pared by 3 bases and J by 4 bases, with 9 bases between. In nucleotides, the CDR3 is TGTGCCAGCAGTGAGAGGGTCTATAATGAAAAACTGTTTTTT. Its protein is CASSERVYNEKLFF.

The gene calls are TRBV7-3 and TRBJ2-1; D not resolved. CDR3 length: 15 amino acids. Germline V gene sequence: CDR1 SGHTA, CDR2 FQGTGA. The V end was cut by 2 bases, the J end by 5 bases, with 13 bases between. CDR3 region: CASSLFTGLNNEQFF. The DNA for the CDR3 is TGTGCCAGCAGCTTATTCACGGGTCTGAACAATGAGCAGTTCTTC.

The gene calls are TRBV30 and TRBJ1-1; no reliable D call. The CDR3 has 13 residues. In germline, CDR1 is GTSNPN, CDR2 SVGIG (reference sequence). V was shortened by 4 bases and J by 4 bases, with 13 bases between the two germline ends. The chain's CDR3 is CAWTSLAGTEAFF. DNA for the CDR3: TGTGCCTGGACATCTCTCGCGGGCACTGAAGCTTTCTTT.

The genes are TRBV28 and TRBJ1-2; D ambiguous. Germline CDR1 is MDHEN and CDR2 is SYDVKM. V lost 7 bases and J 4 bases, leaving 16 bases between the germline ends. The CDR3 has 14 residues. The CDR3 DNA is TGTGCCAGCACCCGGATCAGCAAAGTCTATGGCTACACCTTC. Translating gives CASTRISKVYGYTF.

This clone was recorded a few times. CDR3 amino acids: CASSLGRQGTDTQYF. DNA of the CDR3: TGTGCCAGCAGCTTAGGAAGGCAGGGGACAGATACGCAGTATTTT. The rearrangement joins TRBV7-8 to TRBJ2-3; TRBD1 is a possible D gene (6 bases). CDR1 SGHVS and CDR2 FQNEAQ come from the germline V gene. Trimming removed 1 base at V and 3 bases at J, with 11 bases between. The CDR3 totals 15 residues.

The chain is built from TRBV18 and TRBJ2-7, with D possibly being TRBD1 (5 bases). The V end was cut by 5 bases, the J end by 0 bases, with 11 bases between. The CDR3 consists of 14 residues. Germline V gene lookup returns CDR1 KGHSH and CDR2 LQKENI. CDR3 nucleotides: TGTGCCAGCTCAGCACGACAGAGCTCCTACGAGCAGTACTTC. Translating gives CASSARQSSYEQYF.

The chain is built from TRBV7-9 and TRBJ2-5, with no clear D. The V and J ends lost 5 bases and 5 bases respectively, with 12 bases between them. The CDR3 spans 13 residues. From germline, CDR1 is SEHNR and CDR2 FQNEAQ (reference sequence). Here the CDR3 reads CASSQLQSETQYF. In nucleotides, the CDR3 is TGTGCCAGCAGCCAACTTCAATCGGAGACCCAGTACTTC.

The rearrangement joins TRBV29-1 to TRBJ2-3; a weak D match, TRBD2 (6 bases). Germline CDR1 SQVTM, CDR2 ANQGSEA. Trimming took off 8 bases at V and 1 base at J, with 19 bases between the two ends. This CDR3 region has 15 residues. In DNA form, the CDR3 reads TGCAGCCTATCGGGAGACACACAGGGCACAGATACGCAGTATTTT. Encoded protein: CSLSGDTQGTDTQYF.